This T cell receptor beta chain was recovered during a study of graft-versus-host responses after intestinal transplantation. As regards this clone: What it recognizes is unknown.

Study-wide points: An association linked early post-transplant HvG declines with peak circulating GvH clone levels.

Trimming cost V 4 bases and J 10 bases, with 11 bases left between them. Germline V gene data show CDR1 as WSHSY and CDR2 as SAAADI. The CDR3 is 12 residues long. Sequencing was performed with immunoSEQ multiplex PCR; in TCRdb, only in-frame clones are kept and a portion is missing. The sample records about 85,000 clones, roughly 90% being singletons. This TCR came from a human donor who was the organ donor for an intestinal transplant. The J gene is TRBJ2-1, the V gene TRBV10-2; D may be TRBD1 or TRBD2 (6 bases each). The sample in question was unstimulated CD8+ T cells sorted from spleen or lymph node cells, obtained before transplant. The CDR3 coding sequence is TGCGCCAGCAGTGTGGGGGGCTGGGAGCAGTTCTTC. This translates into CASSVGGWEQFF.